This T cell receptor (beta chain) emerged from a study of cytomegalovirus exposure and HLA in healthy donors. General study results and limits: In a later analysis, specific HLA alleles were associated with 15,000 to 20,000 TCR beta sequences at a 0.05 false discovery rate. Per published reports, the classifier diagnosed cytomegalovirus status with high specificity and sensitivity.

For this clone: Its antigen is as yet unknown.

The CDR3 is 12 residues long. Looked up from germline, CDR1 is MNHNY and CDR2 is SVGAGI (reference sequence). Trimming cost V 8 bases and J 8 bases, with 13 bases left between them. It was with 60 Vbeta and 13 Jbeta primers that the PCR ran. Only in-frame clones appear in the TCRdb table, and some are missing; sequencing was by immunoSEQ multiplex PCR. The table shows over 150,000 clones, with 77% occurring only once. Each donor was nominally healthy when sampled (though unrecorded immune exposures were likely). The receptor's source is a woman aged 55-69 years in good health and CMV-seropositive. The V and J genes are TRBV6-6 and TRBJ2-1; perhaps TRBD1 as D (5 bases). The sample was PBMCs. This chain's CDR3 is CASAGIDYEQFF. Here the CDR3 DNA reads TGTGCCAGCGCAGGGATCGACTATGAGCAGTTCTTC.